Listed below are T cell receptor beta chains from one sample, sequenced in a study of T cell repertoires in cytomegalovirus infection. No cognate antigen is known for these TCRs. TCRdb re-derived calls from the reads in MiXCR, one entry per CDR3 protein. The data hold about 830,000 distinct CDR3 sequences, with about 31% observed a single time. Here the sequenced sample was cultured CD8+ T cells from PBMCs, taken from culture after CMV antigen stimulation. The receptor source for this set is a human donor in good health (CMV status not recorded). Some clones in this sample may be carry-over from other donors' samples. Each CDR3 is given with its conserved first and last residue. D genes are given only for firm matches. Some rows mark clone size as missing; the rest say once, few, many or name a class of expanded clone.

D	V	size	J	CDR3	DNA
TRBD1	TRBV5-4	few	TRBJ1-4	CASSWDSENEKLFF	TGTGCCAGCAGCTGGGACAGTGAGAATGAAAAACTGTTTTTT
TRBD2	TRBV29-1	-	TRBJ2-1	CSAGLAGTYNEQFF	TGCAGCGCCGGACTAGCGGGGACCTACAATGAGCAGTTCTTC
-	TRBV27	few	TRBJ1-3	CASKGATGNTIYF	TGTGCCAGCAAAGGGGCCACTGGAAACACCATATATTTT
-	TRBV5-4	-	TRBJ1-5	CASSLWGRGQPQHF	TGTGCCAGCAGCTTGTGGGGTAGAGGTCAGCCCCAGCATTTT
TRBD2	TRBV20-1	-	TRBJ2-1	CSARGSTSGGAWGEQFF	TGCAGTGCCCGCGGATCGACTAGCGGGGGGGCTTGGGGTGAGCAGTTCTTC
TRBD1	TRBV6-1	many	TRBJ2-1	CASSIKRQGLNEQFF	TGTGCCAGCAGTATCAAGAGACAGGGTCTCAATGAGCAGTTCTTC
-	TRBV6-2/TRBV6-3	-	TRBJ2-1	CTSSYSGVRSYNEQFF	TGTACCAGCAGTTACTCTGGGGTGCGTTCCTACAATGAGCAGTTCTTC
TRBD1	TRBV7-9	few	TRBJ1-1	CASSPQQGIMTEAFF	TGTGCCAGCAGCCCACAACAGGGGATTATGACTGAAGCTTTCTTT
TRBD1	TRBV9	-	TRBJ1-4	CASNKIPGQGAEKLFF	TGTGCCAGCAACAAAATCCCGGGACAGGGTGCTGAAAAACTGTTTTTT
-	TRBV7-6	many	TRBJ2-1	CASSLGDGNEQFF	TGTGCCAGCAGCTTAGGGGACGGGAATGAGCAGTTCTTC
-	TRBV7-2	many	TRBJ1-5	CASSRPTLSSNQPQHF	TGTGCCAGCAGCCGACCTACACTATCGAGCAATCAGCCCCAGCATTTT
-	TRBV27	few	TRBJ2-5	CASSLFKGEQETQYF	TGTGCCAGCAGTTTATTTAAGGGAGAACAAGAGACCCAGTACTTC
TRBD2	TRBV7-9	-	TRBJ2-7	CASSLVGRDEQYF	TGTGCCAGCAGCTTAGTCGGGAGGGACGAGCAGTACTTC
-	TRBV28	once	TRBJ1-5	CASSASGNQPQHF	TGTGCCAGCAGCGCCTCGGGGAATCAGCCCCAGCATTTT
-	TRBV19	few	TRBJ1-1	CASSMGVGNTEAFF	TGTGCCAGTAGTATGGGAGTGGGGAACACTGAAGCTTTCTTT
TRBD2	TRBV5-4	once	TRBJ2-1	CASWTGGGYNEQFF	TGTGCCAGCTGGACTGGCGGGGGATACAATGAGCAGTTCTTC
-	TRBV29-1	-	TRBJ2-3	CSVYWDTQYF	TGCAGCGTGTACTGGGATACGCAGTATTTT
TRBD1	TRBV6-1	-	TRBJ2-5	CASSEIGGWETQYF	TGTGCCAGCAGTGAAATAGGGGGCTGGGAGACCCAGTACTTC
-	TRBV6-6	few	TRBJ1-1	CASSSTLLGEAFF	TGTGCCAGCAGTTCCACCCTACTGGGTGAAGCTTTCTTT
-	TRBV19	-	TRBJ1-2	CASGDPHGYTF	TGTGCCAGTGGGGACCCACATGGCTACACCTTC
TRBD2	TRBV7-8	many	TRBJ2-2	CASSNPGTSLVGGELFF	TGTGCCAGCAGCAACCCCGGGACTAGTCTTGTCGGCGGGGAGCTGTTTTTT
-	TRBV20-1	-	TRBJ2-1	CSAPEGVDYNEQFF	TGCAGTGCCCCGGAGGGGGTGGACTACAATGAGCAGTTCTTC
-	TRBV6-2/TRBV6-3	few	TRBJ1-1	CASSYHRGMNTEAFF	TGTGCCAGCAGTTACCATCGGGGAATGAACACTGAAGCTTTCTTT
-	TRBV4-3	many	TRBJ2-3	CASSPRATLMGDTQYF	TGCGCCAGCAGCCCACGCGCAACTTTGATGGGGGATACGCAGTATTTT
TRBD2	TRBV7-6	many	TRBJ2-5	CASTPIGEGETQYF	TGTGCCAGCACTCCCATTGGGGAGGGAGAGACCCAGTACTTC
TRBD1	TRBV6-6	few	TRBJ2-7	CASSFPETGASYEQYF	TGTGCCAGCAGTTTCCCTGAGACAGGGGCGAGCTACGAGCAGTACTTC
-	TRBV27	few	TRBJ1-4	CASGRFEKLFF	TGTGCCAGCGGGAGGTTTGAAAAACTGTTTTTT
-	TRBV6-6	-	TRBJ1-1	CASSFTGFDTEAFF	TGTGCCAGCAGTTTTACAGGGTTTGACACTGAAGCTTTCTTT
-	TRBV7-9	-	TRBJ1-2	CASSLVDHGAYGYTF	TGTGCCAGCAGCTTAGTGGACCATGGGGCCTATGGCTACACCTTC
-	TRBV6-6	few	TRBJ1-6	CASSLNRAGGNSPLHF	TGTGCCAGCAGTCTCAACAGGGCGGGTGGGAATTCACCCCTCCACTTT
-	TRBV4-1	-	TRBJ1-5	CASSVTGGRQPQHF	TGCGCCAGCAGCGTAACAGGAGGCCGCCAGCCCCAGCATTTT
-	TRBV6-6	few	TRBJ2-5	CASTLEGGETQYF	TGTGCCAGCACGCTAGAAGGAGGAGAGACCCAGTACTTC
-	TRBV27	few	TRBJ1-1	CASSLSASGSAFF	TGTGCCAGCAGTTTATCGGCCTCCGGTAGTGCTTTCTTT